Listed here is a single T cell receptor beta chain. These data come from a study of cytomegalovirus exposure and HLA in healthy donors. The CDR3 extends over 14 amino acids. The germline gives CDR1 SGHRS, CDR2 YFSETQ. V was clipped by 0 bases and J by 1 base; unmatched bases: 0. The PCR was carried out with 60 Vbeta primers and 13 Jbeta primers. The repertoire was sequenced with immunoSEQ multiplex PCR; TCRdb's copy has only in-frame clones and lacks some. Its table records around 75,000 clones. The sequenced sample consisted of PBMCs. The sequence was obtained from a man aged 50-60 years in good health and CMV-seropositive. V is TRBV5-1 and J is TRBJ1-1; 7 bases are a match to TRBD1. The CDR3 DNA sequence: TGCGCCAGCAGCTTGGGGACAGGGAACACTGAAGCTTTCTTT. It is translated as CASSLGTGNTEAFF.